This T cell receptor beta chain originates from a study of metastatic and nonmetastatic thyroid tumors. About the study: Thyroid patients, malignant and benign, had repertoires compared across blood and tumor or nodule tissue. Whole-study findings and limits: Significantly higher TCR beta diversity was reportedly seen in malignant thyroid tumors than benign nodules, in blood and tumor.

Thyroid surgery took place with no prior treatment in any patient. In its sample, this clone was seen many times. What it binds is unknown. J gave up 8 bases and V 10 bases, and 7 bases lay outside the gene matches. This CDR3 spans 12 amino acids. The germline CDR1 and CDR2 sequences are SNHLY and FYNNEI. MiXCR re-clonotyped the PCR reads for TCRdb. The sample records approximately 82,000 clones, about an eighth being singletons. The sequence was collected from a female donor with papillary thyroid cancer or a benign thyroid nodule (not recorded which). Some clones in this sample may be carry-over from other donors' samples. Input material: tumor tissue. The chain carries TRBV2 and TRBJ1-2, with 10 bases fitting TRBD1. Here the CDR3 reads CAISTGGDGYTF. The CDR3 DNA is TGTGCCATCTCGACAGGGGGCGACGGCTACACCTTC.